A single sample gave rise to the 18 T cell receptor beta chains below, sequenced in a study of blood T cell repertoires in COVID-19. TCRdb's copy holds only in-frame clones and misses some; the assay was immunoSEQ multiplex PCR. The repertoire has some 190,000 clones, around 85% of them found once; the top ten carry around an eighth. The sequenced sample consisted of peripheral blood. The receptors were gathered from a woman in her fifties or sixties with acute or convalescent COVID-19.

Comments on this clone: The junction departs from germline at one end; a sequencing error may be responsible. The chain links TRBV3-1 (or the pseudogene TRBV3-2) to TRBJ2-3; 10 nucleotides line up with TRBD2. Looked up from germline, CDR1 is LGHDT and CDR2 is YNNKEL (reference sequence). The CDR3 sequence is 15 residues long. The CDR3 DNA is TGTGCCAGCAGCCGAGACTTAGCGGGAGGCAATACGAAGTATTTT. It specifies CASSRDLAGGNTKYF.

The chain couples TRBV5-5 to TRBJ1-5, with D possibly matching TRBD1 (5 bases). V lost 4 bases, J lost 3 bases, and 14 bases lay in between. Germline CDR1 reads SGHKS; CDR2 reads YYEKEE (reference sequence). CDR3 length: 15 amino acids. CDR3 in amino acids: CASSVEGRDNQPQHF. CDR3 in DNA: TGTGCCAGCAGCGTGGAGGGCAGGGACAATCAGCCCCAGCATTTT.

This clone was counted once. V usage is TRBV21-1 and J usage is TRBJ2-5; TRBD2 is the table's D call and was not checked against the DNA. TRBV21-1 has pseudogene status. The CDR3 totals 16 residues. CDR3 in amino acids: CASSPPPERGQETQYF. The CDR3 DNA is TGTGCCAGCAGCCCACCGCCGGAGCGGGGGCAAGAGACCCAGTACTTC.

The rearrangement joins TRBV6-5 to TRBJ2-7, with 7 bases matching TRBD2. After removal of 0 bases from V and 0 bases from J, the junction contained 5 bases not matched to a gene. The germline CDR1 and CDR2 sequences are MNHEY and SVGAGI. The CDR3 has 16 residues. The CDR3 nucleotides read TGTGCCAGCAGTTACTCGCCTAGCGGTCCCTCCTACGAGCAGTACTTC. It translates to CASSYSPSGPSYEQYF.

This chain connects TRBV6-2 or TRBV6-3 to TRBJ2-1; TRBD2 matches 11 bases. This CDR3 has 17 amino acids. V shed 5 bases and J 7 bases; nucleotides not matched to a gene: 13. In germline, CDR1 is MNHEY, CDR2 SVGEGT. The CDR3 DNA reads as TGTGCCAGCAGTCCAACTAGCGGGAGTACCCGTATTAATGAGCAGTTCTTC. Protein sequence: CASSPTSGSTRINEQFF.

The rearrangement joins TRBV6-5 to TRBJ1-6; no definite D call. Germline CDR1 is MNHEY and CDR2 is SVGAGI. CDR3 size: 13 residues. Trimming took off 7 bases at V and 7 bases at J, with 11 bases between the two ends. CDR3 in DNA: TGTGCCAGCACTAGAGGCTACAATTCACCCCTCCACTTT. This codes for CASTRGYNSPLHF.

This clone was seen more than once but under ten times. The chain recombines TRBV9 with TRBJ1-1; D unresolved. The CDR3 loop spans 14 amino acids. Trimming removed 0 bases at V and 2 bases at J, with 8 bases between. Germline CDR1 reads SGDLS; CDR2 reads YYNGEE. CDR3: CASSVGNSNTEAFF. DNA for the CDR3: TGTGCCAGCAGCGTAGGGAACAGTAACACTGAAGCTTTCTTT.

V gene TRBV24-1 combines with J gene TRBJ1-1, with D possibly TRBD1 on 6 matching bases. Germline V gives CDR1 KGHDR, CDR2 SFDVKD. CDR3 size: 14 residues. Trimming removed 9 bases from V and 4 bases from J, with 17 bases in between. The CDR3 coding sequence is TGTGCCACCCGACGGGGGGCGGGGAGCACTGAAGCTTTCTTT. It translates to CATRRGAGSTEAFF.

This chain connects TRBV27 to TRBJ2-7; 7 nucleotides agree with TRBD2. Germline CDR1 is MNHEY and CDR2 is SMNVEV (reference sequence). The V and J ends lost 6 bases and 0 bases, in that order; junction bases with no gene match: 8. The CDR3 sequence is 15 residues long. This CDR3 reads CASRSDASGSYEQYF. The CDR3 DNA is TGTGCCAGCAGAAGTGATGCTAGCGGCTCCTACGAGCAGTACTTC.

The chain links TRBV2 to TRBJ1-2; D possibly corresponds to TRBD1 (6 bases). In germline, CDR1 is SNHLY, CDR2 FYNNEI. The V gene lost 6 bases and the J gene lost 3 bases, with 11 bases spanning the gap. The length of the CDR3 is 13 residues. The CDR3 spells CASRSGEDYGYTF. The CDR3 bases are TGTGCCAGCAGATCAGGGGAAGACTATGGCTACACCTTC.

V usage is TRBV28 and J usage is TRBJ1-1; D uncertain. This CDR3 region has 11 residues. The germline V gene has CDR1 MDHEN and CDR2 SYDVKM. V shed 2 bases and J shed 7 bases, with 5 bases lying between them. The CDR3 here is CASSLEGEAFF. The CDR3 DNA follows: TGTGCCAGCAGTTTAGAGGGTGAAGCTTTCTTT.

The chain employs TRBV19 and TRBJ1-1; 7 nucleotides line up with TRBD1. The V gene end was trimmed by 6 bases and the J gene end by 3 bases; junction bases not matched to a gene: 4. CDR1 and CDR2 (germline): LNHDA, SQIVND (reference sequence). The CDR3 loop spans 13 amino acids. The CDR3 coding sequence is TGTGCCAGTAGGCCCAGGGGGGACACTGAAGCTTTCTTT. It encodes CASRPRGDTEAFF.

The chain uses TRBV15 and TRBJ2-7, with D possibly being TRBD1 (6 bases). Trimming left V 1 base short and J 2 bases short, with 18 bases between. Per the germline V gene, CDR1 is LNHNV and CDR2 is YYDKDF (reference sequence). The CDR3 runs 17 residues. CDR3 nucleotides: TGTGCCACCAGCAGAGCTGGGGGCAGGGCGCCTCCCTACGAGCAGTACTTC. The encoded protein is CATSRAGGRAPPYEQYF.

V and J are TRBV6-1 and TRBJ1-2; TRBD1 is a possible D gene (5 bases). V dropped 4 bases and J dropped 3 bases, with 15 bases sitting between them. The CDR3 is 15 amino acids. Germline values: CDR1 MNHNS, CDR2 SASEGT. CDR3 bases: TGTGCCAGCAGTGGACTTTTGCGGGGGGACTATGGCTACACCTTC. Its translation: CASSGLLRGDYGYTF.

This chain uses TRBV11-2 with TRBJ2-1; tentative D call: TRBD2 (5 bases). Germline values: CDR1 SGHAT, CDR2 FQNNGV. The CDR3 runs 17 residues. Trimming left V 1 base short and J 0 bases short, with 13 bases between. The CDR3, as DNA: TGTGCCAGCAGCTTAGTAACCGGCAGCGGCTCCTACAATGAGCAGTTCTTC. This gives the protein CASSLVTGSGSYNEQFF.

This clone was seen a few times. The chain links TRBV7-2 to TRBJ2-1; TRBD2 matches at 8 bases. Germline lookup yields CDR1 SGHTA and CDR2 FQGNSA. V lost 5 bases to trimming and J lost 4 bases; unmatched junction nucleotides: 7. This CDR3 has 15 amino acids. The DNA of the CDR3 is TGTGCCAGCAGCACTCGCGGGAGGTCGTACAATGAGCAGTTCTTC. This sequence encodes CASSTRGRSYNEQFF.

The chain couples TRBV5-6 to TRBJ1-1, with a weak D call TRBD1 (5 bases). This CDR3 comprises 13 residues. In germline, CDR1 is SGHDT, CDR2 YYEEEE. V was pared by 4 bases and J by 7 bases, with 14 bases between. CDR3 residues: CASSPSWGGEAFF. CDR3 DNA sequence: TGTGCCAGCAGCCCCTCATGGGGGGGTGAAGCTTTCTTT.

Note on this clone: In the same sample, other DNA sequences code for this CDR3. The J gene is TRBJ2-1, the V gene TRBV18, with TRBD2 matching over 11 bases. Germline V lookup: CDR1 KGHSH, CDR2 LQKENI. J lost 7 bases, V lost 3 bases, and 5 bases had no gene match. The CDR3 has 15 amino acids. The CDR3 sequence is CASSPLAGGRNEQFF. The CDR3 region has the DNA TGTGCCAGCTCACCTCTAGCGGGAGGAAGAAATGAGCAGTTCTTC.